One and the same sample provided the 32 T cell receptor beta chains below, sequenced in a study of cytomegalovirus exposure and HLA in healthy donors. A multiplex PCR was run with 60 Vbeta primers and 13 Jbeta primers. Sequencing used immunoSEQ multiplex PCR; TCRdb keeps in-frame clones, though not all of them. The sample lists approximately 170,000 clones; just under 75% were seen once. Sequencing was carried out using PBMCs. All receptors derive from a woman aged 25 to 45 in good health and CMV-seropositive.

The chain recombines TRBV19 with TRBJ2-1; perhaps TRBD1 as D (6 bases). Germline lookup yields CDR1 LNHDA and CDR2 SQIVND (reference sequence). The CDR3 consists of 15 residues. The germline V and J ends were trimmed by 10 bases and 14 bases, with 30 bases remaining between them. The CDR3 DNA reads as TGTGCCACCAGGGGAGCTGCTGGACTCACGCGCCAGGAGTTCTTC. This sequence encodes CATRGAAGLTRQEFF.

J is TRBJ2-7 and V is TRBV28; 10 nucleotides line up with TRBD1. Losses at the gene ends were 9 bases for V and 4 bases for J; bases not matched to a gene: 6. The CDR3 has 13 residues. Germline V CDR1 and CDR2: MDHEN, SYDVKM. The CDR3 coding sequence is TGTGCCAGTGACAGGGGGCCTCCTTACGAGCAGTACTTC. Amino acids: CASDRGPPYEQYF.

The J gene is TRBJ1-1, the V gene TRBV5-1, with D unresolved. The CDR3 extends over 13 amino acids. The V and J ends lost 0 bases and 6 bases respectively, with 9 bases between them. From germline, CDR1 is SGHRS and CDR2 YFSETQ. The CDR3 DNA is TGCGCCAGCAGCTTGGTAAGAGAGGCTGAAGCTTTCTTT. This translates into CASSLVREAEAFF.

V and J are TRBV13 and TRBJ2-4; weak D call: TRBD2 (5 bases). This CDR3 is 13 amino acids long. Germline values: CDR1 PRHDT, CDR2 FYEKMQ (reference sequence). The V end was cut by 4 bases, the J end by 9 bases, with 13 bases between. This CDR3 is CASSSDSLGIQYF. CDR3 coding DNA: TGTGCCAGCAGCTCGGACTCACTCGGCATTCAGTACTTC.

A few counts support this clone. The chain uses TRBV4-2 and TRBJ2-3, with a possible D match to TRBD1 (5 bases). This CDR3 region has 16 residues. Germline-derived CDR1 and CDR2 are LGHNA and YNFKEQ. Trimming took off 3 bases at V and 1 base at J, with 14 bases between the two ends. The CDR3 DNA reads TGTGCCAGCAGCCAGGAACAGGCACCGCGCACAGATACGCAGTATTTT. Translated: CASSQEQAPRTDTQYF.

This chain uses TRBV6-5 with TRBJ1-4; unclear D gene. Between the trimmed V and J ends, which lost 6 bases and 0 bases, there was a span of 11 bases. This CDR3 contains 15 residues. In germline, CDR1 is MNHEY, CDR2 SVGAGI. The CDR3: CASRRGLATNEKLFF. The DNA for the CDR3 is TGTGCCAGCAGAAGAGGGCTTGCAACTAATGAAAAACTGTTTTTT.

This chain links TRBV6-5 with TRBJ1-1; a possible D gene is TRBD1 (6 bases). The CDR3 is made up of 13 amino acids. Trimming left V 7 bases short and J 6 bases short, with 15 bases between. Germline assignment: CDR1 MNHEY and CDR2 SVGAGI. The CDR3 region has the DNA TGTGCCAGCAATCCAACAGGGTGGCCTGAAGCTTTCTTT. This codes for CASNPTGWPEAFF.

The chain recombines TRBV5-1 with TRBJ2-1; 10 positions match TRBD2. J gave up 4 bases and V 5 bases, and 9 bases lay outside the gene matches. The CDR3 is made up of 16 amino acids. Per the germline V gene, CDR1 is SGHRS and CDR2 is YFSETQ. CDR3 sequence (DNA): TGCGCCAGCAGGTTAGGACTAGCGGATAATTACAATGAGCAGTTCTTC. Translation: CASRLGLADNYNEQFF. Full variable domain (rest looked up from reference TRBV5-1 and TRBJ2-1): KAGVTQTPRYLIKTRGQQVTLSCSPISGHRSVSWYQQTPGQGLQFLFEYFSETQRNKGNFPGRFSGRQFSNSRSEMNVSTLELGDSALYLCASRLGLADNYNEQFFGPGTRLTVL.

DNA of the CDR3: TGTGCCAGCAGCACGGGACAGGGGACTCAGCCCCAGCATTTT. Protein product: CASSTGQGTQPQHF. The chain employs TRBV7-9 and TRBJ1-5, with TRBD1 identical over 10 bases. With V trimmed by 5 bases and J by 6 bases, 4 bases remained unmatched. This CDR3 is built from 14 residues. The germline V gene encodes CDR1 SEHNR and CDR2 FQNEAQ (reference sequence).

In its sample, this clone was seen a few times. The rearrangement uses TRBV7-9 and TRBJ1-5, with 8 bases matching TRBD1. This CDR3 has 16 residues. Germline loops: CDR1 SEHNR, CDR2 FQNEAQ (reference sequence). Trimming removed 5 bases from V and 4 bases from J; junction bases left unmatched: 10. The CDR3 sequence: CASSTGQERVNQPQHF. The CDR3 DNA reads as TGTGCCAGCAGCACGGGACAGGAGAGGGTAAATCAGCCCCAGCATTTT.

A single count supports this clone. The rearrangement links TRBV5-1 to TRBJ2-1, with a possible D match to TRBD2 (6 bases). The CDR3 extends over 16 amino acids. With 7 bases removed from V and 6 bases from J, the gap between germline ends came to 23 bases. CDR1 and CDR2 (germline): SGHRS, YFSETQ. CDR3: CASWPEAGRAINEQFF. CDR3 bases: TGCGCCAGCTGGCCGGAAGCGGGTAGAGCTATCAATGAGCAGTTCTTC. The full variable domain, its missing parts supplied by reference TRBV5-1 and TRBJ2-1, is KAGVTQTPRYLIKTRGQQVTLSCSPISGHRSVSWYQQTPGQGLQFLFEYFSETQRNKGNFPGRFSGRQFSNSRSEMNVSTLELGDSALYLCASWPEAGRAINEQFFGPGTRLTVL.

This chain connects TRBV20-1 to TRBJ1-1; TRBD1 is a possible D gene (6 bases). This CDR3 region has 11 residues. Per the germline V gene, CDR1 is DFQATT and CDR2 is SNEGSKA (reference sequence). Deletions cut 4 bases from V and 6 bases from J, with 9 bases between. The CDR3 sequence: CSAIGQPEAFF. In DNA form, the CDR3 reads TGCAGTGCTATAGGACAGCCTGAAGCTTTCTTT.

The rearrangement joins TRBV6-6 to TRBJ2-3; D perhaps matches TRBD1 (6 bases). The CDR3 contains 16 residues. Per germline, CDR1 MNHNY and CDR2 SVGAGI (reference sequence). The V end was cut by 6 bases, the J end by 1 base, with 17 bases between. DNA of the CDR3: TGTGCCAGCAGAATAACAGGGAAGGCCCGCACAGATACGCAGTATTTT. Translation: CASRITGKARTDTQYF.

The CDR3 nucleotides are TGTGCCAGCAGTGGTCAGCAGCGAGATGATGAGCAGTTCTTC. Its translation: CASSGQQRDDEQFF. This chain connects TRBV27 to TRBJ2-1; D uncertain. Trimming took off 5 bases at V and 8 bases at J, with 16 bases between the two ends. Germline-derived CDR1 and CDR2 are MNHEY and SMNVEV (reference sequence). The CDR3 runs 14 residues.

The rearrangement uses TRBV29-1 and TRBJ2-3, with a weak D call TRBD2 (6 bases). Trimming removed 6 bases at V and 3 bases at J, with 13 bases between. Germline V lookup: CDR1 SQVTM, CDR2 ANQGSEA. The CDR3 is made up of 13 amino acids. CDR3 nucleotides: TGCAGCGTCCTGGGACTGCTTACAGATACGCAGTATTTT. This translates into CSVLGLLTDTQYF.

This clone was picked up a small number of times. At the DNA level, this CDR3 is encoded by other sequences in the same sample as well. The chain uses TRBV29-1 and TRBJ1-1, with D perhaps TRBD1 (5 bases). V lost 7 bases, J lost 5 bases, and 8 bases lay in between. Germline lookup yields CDR1 SQVTM and CDR2 ANQGSEA. The CDR3 covers 10 residues. The CDR3 here is CSGGGTEAFF. In DNA, the CDR3 is TGCAGCGGCGGGGGTACTGAAGCTTTCTTT.

In its sample, this clone was seen a few times. The genes are TRBV28 and TRBJ2-7; TRBD2 aligns across 8 bases. Germline CDR1 MDHEN, CDR2 SYDVKM. The CDR3 covers 14 residues. Trimming at V came to 3 bases and at J to 4 bases, leaving 5 bases not matched to a gene. CDR3 DNA sequence: TGTGCCAGCAGTTTGGAGCGGGAGAGGTACGAGCAGTACTTC. Translation: CASSLERERYEQYF.

The chain employs TRBV27 and TRBJ2-7; 7 bases fit TRBD2. This CDR3 has 14 amino acids. J gave up 1 base and V 5 bases, and 5 bases lay outside the gene matches. Germline CDR1 and CDR2: MNHEY and SMNVEV (reference sequence). CDR3 in amino acids: CASSAGGSSYEQYF. The CDR3 DNA reads TGTGCCAGCAGTGCGGGCGGGAGTTCCTACGAGCAGTACTTC.

V is TRBV6-4 and J is TRBJ2-1, with 10 bases fitting TRBD2. The CDR3 covers 17 residues. Germline lookup yields CDR1 MRHNA and CDR2 SNTAGT. After removal of 0 bases from V and 6 bases from J, the junction contained 8 bases not matched to a gene. CDR3: CASSDSLGAGGGNEQFF. The CDR3 region has the DNA TGTGCCAGCAGTGACTCCCTCGGAGCGGGAGGGGGCAATGAGCAGTTCTTC.

This clone was recorded once. The CDR3 region is CASSRDSKNQPQHF. The CDR3 coding sequence is TGTGCCAGCAGCCGGGACAGTAAAAATCAGCCCCAGCATTTT. The rearrangement links TRBV2 to TRBJ1-5; 7 bases map to TRBD1. V lost 6 bases to trimming and J lost 4 bases; unmatched junction nucleotides: 6. CDR1 and CDR2 from the germline V gene are SNHLY and FYNNEI. CDR3 length equals 14 residues.

The chain carries TRBV7-9 and TRBJ1-1; no firm D call. Germline V gives CDR1 SEHNR, CDR2 FQNEAQ (reference sequence). This CDR3 has 12 amino acids. Trimming pared 8 bases from V and 6 bases from J, leaving 13 bases between. The CDR3 nucleotides are TGTGCCAGCGAGGGAGGGAAGGCTGAAGCTTTCTTT. Translation: CASEGGKAEAFF.

The chain employs TRBV9 and TRBJ2-2, with TRBD2 identical over 14 bases. The CDR3 length is 19 residues. Looked up from germline, CDR1 is SGDLS and CDR2 is YYNGEE. After removal of 3 bases from V and 7 bases from J, the junction contained 14 bases not matched to a gene. CDR3 protein: CASSGGLAGAVATGGELFF. CDR3 DNA: TGTGCCAGCAGCGGGGGACTAGCGGGAGCCGTCGCGACTGGCGGGGAGCTGTTTTTT. The full variable domain, with the rest looked up from reference TRBV9 and TRBJ2-2, is DSGVTQTPKHLITATGQRVTLRCSPRSGDLSVYWYQQSLDQGLQFLIQYYNGEERAKGNILERFSAQQFPDLHSELNLSSLELGDSALYFCASSGGLAGAVATGGELFFGEGSRLTVL.

This clone was seen only a few times. J is TRBJ1-5 and V is TRBV28, with a possible D match to TRBD1 (6 bases). Germline assignment: CDR1 MDHEN and CDR2 SYDVKM. Between the trimmed V and J ends, which lost 6 bases and 2 bases, there was a span of 14 bases. The CDR3 spans 15 residues. This CDR3 reads CASRVQGSGNQPQHF. The DNA of the CDR3 is TGTGCCAGCAGGGTACAGGGTAGTGGCAATCAGCCCCAGCATTTT.

The chain couples TRBV18 to TRBJ2-3; no clear D gene. The length of the CDR3 is 15 residues. The V end lost 2 bases, the J end lost 2 bases, and 11 bases lay between the germline ends. Germline V gene sequence: CDR1 KGHSH, CDR2 LQKENI. The CDR3 loop reads CASSPAASPTDTQYF. The CDR3 DNA is TGTGCCAGCTCACCAGCGGCTAGTCCCACAGATACGCAGTATTTT.

V is TRBV7-8 and J is TRBJ1-5; 9 positions agree with TRBD1. The ends lost 5 bases at V and 5 bases at J; junction bases unmatched: 7. This CDR3 has 15 amino acids. Germline CDR1 SGHVS, CDR2 FQNEAQ. CDR3 nucleotides: TGTGCCAGCAGCCCCGGACAGGGGATTGATCAGCCCCAGCATTTT. Its translation: CASSPGQGIDQPQHF.

V usage is TRBV6-6 and J usage is TRBJ1-1; no firm D call. Per the germline V gene, CDR1 is MNHNY and CDR2 is SVGAGI (reference sequence). V gave up 6 bases and J gave up 2 bases, with 13 bases separating them. There are 14 residues in the CDR3. CDR3 amino acids: CASSPQEGNTEAFF. The CDR3 nucleotides read TGTGCCAGCAGCCCCCAGGAGGGCAACACTGAAGCTTTCTTT.

This clone was counted a few times. CDR3 sequence reads: CASSPDRDGYGYTF. CDR3 DNA sequence: TGTGCCAGCTCACCGGACAGGGATGGCTATGGCTACACCTTC. The J gene is TRBJ1-2, the V gene TRBV18; 8 bases are a match to TRBD1. V dropped 3 bases and J dropped 4; count of bases not matched to a gene: 4. The germline V gene has CDR1 KGHSH and CDR2 LQKENI. This CDR3 contains 14 residues.

The rearrangement joins TRBV4-1 to TRBJ1-2; D uncertain. In germline, CDR1 is MGHRA, CDR2 YSYEKL. This CDR3 has 12 residues. V lost 0 bases to trimming and J lost 14 bases, with 13 bases between them. CDR3 coding DNA: TGCGCCAGCAGCCAAGATCGCCTCAAGCAAACCTTC. This encodes CASSQDRLKQTF.

The count of this clone is one. J is TRBJ2-1 and V is TRBV7-9; 9 nucleotides agree with TRBD2. Germline CDR1 SEHNR, CDR2 FQNEAQ (reference sequence). The trim removed 1 base at V and 10 bases at J, leaving 2 bases unmatched. This CDR3 has 13 amino acids. CDR3 region: CASSLGTSEEQFF. The DNA of the CDR3 is TGTGCCAGCAGCTTAGGGACTAGCGAAGAGCAGTTCTTC. Variable domain in full (rest from reference TRBV7-9 and TRBJ2-1): DTGVSQNPRHKITKRGQNVTFRCDPISEHNRLYWYRQTLGQGPEFLTYFQNEAQLEKSRLLSDRFSAERPKGSFSTLEIQRTEQGDSAMYLCASSLGTSEEQFFGPGTRLTVL.

The chain carries TRBV29-1 and TRBJ1-4, with TRBD1 matching over 9 bases. Germline-derived CDR1 and CDR2 are SQVTM and ANQGSEA. The CDR3 is made up of 16 amino acids. V was clipped by 4 bases and J by 6 bases; unmatched bases: 12. CDR3 loop: CSVGGPGQGGDEKLFF. CDR3 coding DNA: TGCAGCGTTGGGGGACCGGGACAGGGAGGTGATGAAAAACTGTTTTTT.

About this clone: Within the sample, other DNA sequences also encode this same CDR3. V usage is TRBV19 and J usage is TRBJ2-7; possible D gene TRBD2, 6 bases. The CDR3 loop spans 13 amino acids. CDR1 LNHDA and CDR2 SQIVND come from the germline V gene (reference sequence). Trimming took off 5 bases at V and 0 bases at J, with 8 bases between the two ends. In DNA form, the CDR3 reads TGTGCCAGTAGTCCGGGACTCTCCTACGAGCAGTACTTC. Translating it yields CASSPGLSYEQYF.

The chain links TRBV19 to TRBJ2-1, with unresolved D. V gave up 3 bases and J gave up 5 bases, with 11 bases separating them. The germline V gene has CDR1 LNHDA and CDR2 SQIVND (reference sequence). This CDR3 is built from 14 residues. The CDR3 DNA follows: TGTGCCAGTAGTATTTCCTGGCAGAACAATGAGCAGTTCTTC. This translates into CASSISWQNNEQFF.